A single sample gave rise to the 30 T cell receptor beta chains below, sequenced in a study of cytomegalovirus exposure and HLA in healthy donors. The study ran its PCR with 60 Vbeta and 13 Jbeta primers. Produced via immunoSEQ multiplex PCR; TCRdb's table is partial and in-frame only. Of 52,000 or so clones listed, roughly 76% are singletons. The sequenced sample consisted of PBMCs. These receptors were collected from a woman in her 40s in good health and CMV-seropositive.

The chain combines TRBV27 with TRBJ2-7; D call uncertain. The CDR3 totals 12 residues. Germline assignment: CDR1 MNHEY and CDR2 SMNVEV (reference sequence). Deletions cut 9 bases from V and 0 bases from J, with 9 bases between. CDR3 sequence: CARKQTSYEQYF. The CDR3 DNA follows: TGTGCCAGAAAACAGACCTCCTACGAGCAGTACTTC.

The chain combines TRBV6-5 with TRBJ1-4; D uncertain. The CDR3 is 14 residues long. Trimming cost V 4 bases and J 2 bases, with 8 bases left between them. Germline lookup yields CDR1 MNHEY and CDR2 SVGAGI. In nucleotides, the CDR3 is TGTGCCAGCAGTTCTGGCGGTACTAATGAAAAACTGTTTTTT. As protein: CASSSGGTNEKLFF.

The J gene is TRBJ2-7, the V gene TRBV19; D is unclear. Trimming cost V 10 bases and J 0 bases, with 10 bases left between them. The CDR3 runs to 12 residues. Germline V CDR1 and CDR2: LNHDA, SQIVND (reference sequence). The CDR3 nucleotides are TGTGCCACCCTTTCGTCCTCCTACGAGCAGTACTTC. Its protein product is CATLSSSYEQYF.

This chain joins TRBV2 and TRBJ2-3, with D hard to call. V was trimmed by 6 bases and J by 2 bases, leaving 3 bases between them. Germline CDR1 SNHLY, CDR2 FYNNEI. The length of the CDR3 is 11 residues. The CDR3 DNA follows: TGTGCCAGCAGCCTCACAGATACGCAGTATTTT. It yields the protein CASSLTDTQYF.

In its sample, this clone was seen a few times. This chain uses TRBV5-4 with TRBJ2-4; D uncertain. CDR3 size: 16 residues. The V end was cut by 3 bases, the J end by 6 bases, with 19 bases between. Germline V gene data show CDR1 as SGHNT and CDR2 as YYREEE (reference sequence). CDR3 nucleotide sequence: TGTGCCAGCAGCTCAGCTGGAGTAGGCCTCCTAAACATTCAGTACTTC. It specifies CASSSAGVGLLNIQYF.

This chain connects TRBV4-2 to TRBJ1-1; no clear D. This CDR3 comprises 13 residues. V was cut by 0 bases and J by 7 bases, with 9 bases left in between. CDR1 and CDR2 (germline): LGHNA, YNFKEQ. The CDR3 DNA reads TGTGCCAGCAGCCAAGATCGTAATAGTGAAGCTTTCTTT. It encodes CASSQDRNSEAFF.

The genes are TRBV7-2 and TRBJ2-5; the match to TRBD1 covers 10 bases. CDR1 SGHTA and CDR2 FQGNSA come from the germline V gene. CDR3 length: 15 residues. V shed 3 bases, J shed 3 bases, and the junction held 4 bases outside the gene matches. Here the CDR3 reads CASSFDRGRKETQYF. For the CDR3, the DNA is TGTGCCAGCAGCTTCGACAGGGGGCGCAAAGAGACCCAGTACTTC. Complete variable domain (other parts from reference TRBV7-2 and TRBJ2-5): GAGVSQSPSNKVTEKGKDVELRCDPISGHTALYWYRQSLGQGLEFLIYFQGNSAPDKSGLPSDRFSAERTGGSVSTLTIQRTQQEDSAVYLCASSFDRGRKETQYFGPGTRLLVL.

V and J are TRBV2 and TRBJ2-7, with a weak D call TRBD1 (7 bases). V shed 5 bases and J shed 0 bases, with 17 bases lying between them. CDR1 and CDR2 from the germline V gene are SNHLY and FYNNEI. The CDR3 loop spans 16 amino acids. In DNA, the CDR3 is TGTGCCAGCAGTAAATGGGCGGGACAGTCCTCCTACGAGCAGTACTTC. Translating it yields CASSKWAGQSSYEQYF.

The genes are TRBV7-8 and TRBJ2-5, with D tentatively TRBD1 (7 bases). This CDR3 has 12 amino acids. Germline V CDR1 and CDR2: SGHVS, FQNEAQ. Trimming stripped 6 bases from V and 11 bases from J, with 16 bases between. The DNA for the CDR3 is TGTGCCAGCAGTCCAGGGGGGAGATCTCAGTACTTC. Its translation is CASSPGGRSQYF.

J is TRBJ2-3 and V is TRBV9, with TRBD2 matching 9 bases. There are 16 residues in the CDR3. CDR1 SGDLS and CDR2 YYNGEE come from the germline V gene. With 3 bases clipped from V and 1 base from J, the junction kept 6 bases outside the gene matches. CDR3 amino acids: CASSASRGGGTDTQYF. CDR3 nucleotide sequence: TGTGCCAGCAGCGCATCGCGGGGGGGCGGCACAGATACGCAGTATTTT.

The chain has TRBV28 and TRBJ2-4, with 8 bases that match TRBD1. This CDR3 has 16 residues. Germline V gene lookup returns CDR1 MDHEN and CDR2 SYDVKM. With 6 bases clipped from V and 1 base from J, the junction kept 8 bases outside the gene matches. CDR3 in DNA: TGTGCCAGCAGCCCAGACAGGGGAAAGGCCAAAAACATTCAGTACTTC. Translation: CASSPDRGKAKNIQYF.

This chain uses TRBV10-3 with TRBJ2-7; TRBD1 is a possible D gene (6 bases). The CDR3 is 13 amino acids. Trimming pared 6 bases from V and 4 bases from J, leaving 13 bases between. Germline assignment: CDR1 ENHRY and CDR2 SYGVKD. The CDR3 is CAIRGNRDYEQYF. CDR3 in DNA: TGTGCCATCAGGGGAAACAGGGATTACGAGCAGTACTTC.

This rearrangement joins TRBV5-4 to TRBJ2-7, with a weak D call TRBD2 (6 bases). Per the germline V gene, CDR1 is SGHNT and CDR2 is YYREEE (reference sequence). V shed 4 bases and J shed 6 bases, with 11 bases lying between them. The CDR3 contains 12 residues. The CDR3, as DNA: TGTGCCAGCAGCACGACTAGAACCGAGCAGTACTTC. Translated, it gives CASSTTRTEQYF.

This clone was detected once. This rearrangement joins TRBV25-1 to TRBJ2-5, with D possibly TRBD2 on 5 matching bases. Germline V gives CDR1 MGHDK, CDR2 SYGVNS. The V end was cut by 0 bases, the J end by 0 bases, with 8 bases between. CDR3 length: 15 residues. The CDR3 sequence is CASSEYRGYQETQYF. CDR3 nucleotides: TGTGCCAGCAGTGAATATAGAGGGTACCAAGAGACCCAGTACTTC.

The chain uses TRBV5-1 and TRBJ2-7; maybe TRBD2 (5 bases). This CDR3 spans 13 amino acids. Per the germline V gene, CDR1 is SGHRS and CDR2 is YFSETQ. V was trimmed by 5 bases and J by 2 bases, leaving 11 bases between them. CDR3 in amino acids: CASSERGTYEQYF. Written as DNA, the CDR3 is TGCGCCAGCAGTGAACGGGGTACCTACGAGCAGTACTTC.

This chain links TRBV4-1 with TRBJ2-3; the match to TRBD2 covers 10 bases. CDR1 and CDR2 (germline): MGHRA, YSYEKL. The CDR3 totals 16 residues. After removal of 7 bases from V and 2 bases from J, the junction contained 9 bases not matched to a gene. Here the CDR3 reads CASTPVAGGPTDTQYF. CDR3 DNA: TGCGCCAGCACACCCGTAGCGGGGGGACCCACAGATACGCAGTATTTT.

The gene calls are TRBV7-8 and TRBJ1-1; no clear D. Germline lookup yields CDR1 SGHVS and CDR2 FQNEAQ. The CDR3 totals 14 residues. The germline V and J ends were trimmed by 1 base and 8 bases, with 14 bases remaining between them. The CDR3 sequence: CASSLVTITPEAFF. In DNA, the CDR3 is TGTGCCAGCAGCTTAGTAACTATAACCCCCGAAGCTTTCTTT.

V usage is TRBV7-2 and J usage is TRBJ1-1; the D is unclear. Germline loops: CDR1 SGHTA, CDR2 FQGNSA. The CDR3 has 15 amino acids. The V and J ends lost 5 bases and 1 base respectively, with 14 bases between them. The CDR3 DNA is TGTGCCAGCAGCGACTTTTCGTCGAGGAACACTGAAGCTTTCTTT. The encoded protein is CASSDFSSRNTEAFF. Full variable domain (missing parts from reference TRBV7-2 and TRBJ1-1): GAGVSQSPSNKVTEKGKDVELRCDPISGHTALYWYRQSLGQGLEFLIYFQGNSAPDKSGLPSDRFSAERTGGSVSTLTIQRTQQEDSAVYLCASSDFSSRNTEAFFGQGTRLTVV.

The chain links TRBV2 to TRBJ1-2; TRBD1 is a possible D gene (6 bases). V lost 6 bases to trimming and J lost 8 bases, with 10 bases between them. The germline V gene has CDR1 SNHLY and CDR2 FYNNEI. CDR3 length: 11 amino acids. The CDR3 DNA reads TGTGCCAGCAGCCGAAGGGGGGGCTACACCTTC. It specifies CASSRRGGYTF.

This clone showed up just a few times. The chain joins TRBV30 to TRBJ1-1, with D possibly being TRBD1 (6 bases). The CDR3 runs 15 residues. Trimming pared 0 bases from V and 1 base from J, leaving 12 bases between. Germline CDR1 GTSNPN, CDR2 SVGIG (reference sequence). The chain's CDR3 is CAWSVGGARNTEAFF. CDR3 nucleotide sequence: TGTGCCTGGAGTGTCGGGGGGGCTAGGAACACTGAAGCTTTCTTT.

The V gene is TRBV5-1, the J gene TRBJ1-2; D is perhaps TRBD1 (5 bases). CDR1 is SGHRS, CDR2 YFSETQ, per germline. Trimming removed 3 bases from V and 5 bases from J, with 11 bases in between. The CDR3 extends over 13 amino acids. CDR3 coding DNA: TGCGCCAGCAGCTCGGAGGGGTCTTATGGCTACACCTTC. Encoded protein: CASSSEGSYGYTF.

This sequence joins TRBV7-2 and TRBJ1-4, with 7 bases fitting TRBD1. CDR3 size: 15 residues. CDR1 is SGHTA, CDR2 FQGNSA, per germline. The J segment lost 1 base and the V segment lost 4 bases, leaving 3 bases of the junction unmatched. The CDR3, as DNA: TGTGCCAGCAGCTACCAGGGGGGAACTAATGAAAAACTGTTTTTT. Translation gives CASSYQGGTNEKLFF.

The genes are TRBV7-8 and TRBJ1-2; 7 bases line up with TRBD1. CDR3 size: 14 residues. With 6 bases clipped from V and 5 bases from J, the junction kept 9 bases outside the gene matches. Per the germline V gene, CDR1 is SGHVS and CDR2 is FQNEAQ. The DNA of the CDR3 is TGTGCCAGCAGTGGACAGGCGGCCCTGTATGGCTACACCTTC. Translated: CASSGQAALYGYTF.

Points on this clone: The junction and the germline gene differ at one end; a read error may be behind it. CDR3 protein: CASSPAGDSQFGF. The CDR3 DNA reads as TGCGCCAGCAGCCCCGCCGGGGACAGCCAATTTGGCTTT. The chain has TRBV5-1 and TRBJ1-1, with TRBD1 matching 7 bases. Germline V gene data show CDR1 as SGHRS and CDR2 as YFSETQ. The CDR3 has 13 residues.

A few counts support this clone. This chain joins TRBV12-2 and TRBJ2-7; the D call in the table, TRBD1, was not verified against the DNA. TRBV12-2 is a pseudogene locus. This CDR3 region has 15 residues. In DNA, the CDR3 is TGTGCAAGTCGCTTCCGGGACAGGGGTTCCTACGAGCAGTACTTC. Residues: CASRFRDRGSYEQYF.

This clone has more than one count but fewer than ten. The CDR3 region is CASRRWGMNTEAFF. The CDR3 nucleotides are TGTGCCAGCAGACGGTGGGGCATGAACACTGAAGCTTTCTTT. V gene TRBV6-5 combines with J gene TRBJ1-1, with D perhaps matching TRBD1 (5 bases). The CDR3 runs to 14 residues. Germline V gene data show CDR1 as MNHEY and CDR2 as SVGAGI. V was trimmed by 6 bases and J by 0 bases, leaving 11 bases between them.

The chain joins TRBV5-6 to TRBJ1-6; possible D gene TRBD1, 5 bases. V shed 0 bases and J shed 8 bases, with 12 bases lying between them. In germline, CDR1 is SGHDT, CDR2 YYEEEE. CDR3 size: 15 residues. The CDR3 nucleotides are TGTGCCAGCAGCTTGGCCGCAGGGTACGATTCACCCCTCCACTTT. It encodes CASSLAAGYDSPLHF.

This chain links TRBV2 with TRBJ2-5, with 9 bases matching TRBD2. Germline CDR1 SNHLY, CDR2 FYNNEI. Trimming took 8 bases from V and 3 from J; bases not matched to a gene: 7. The CDR3 has 14 residues. The CDR3 is CASEEAGGEETQYF. The DNA of the CDR3 is TGTGCCAGCGAGGAGGCGGGGGGGGAAGAGACCCAGTACTTC.

This rearrangement joins TRBV30 to TRBJ1-5, with 8 positions matching TRBD1. Germline V lookup: CDR1 GTSNPN, CDR2 SVGIG (reference sequence). The ends lost 2 bases at V and 6 bases at J; junction bases unmatched: 6. The CDR3 length is 14 residues. The CDR3: CAWSSGGRGQPQHF. CDR3 coding DNA: TGTGCCTGGAGTTCAGGGGGCAGGGGTCAGCCCCAGCATTTT.

The CDR3 DNA reads TGTGCCAGCAGCCGAGACAGGCCCTATGGCTACACCTTC. It encodes CASSRDRPYGYTF. V is TRBV9 and J is TRBJ1-2; perhaps TRBD1 as D (6 bases). Deletions cut 4 bases from V and 4 bases from J, with 11 bases between. Germline CDR1 is SGDLS and CDR2 is YYNGEE. CDR3 length equals 13 residues.